This paragraph reports one T cell receptor (beta chain). Its specificity is unknown. Clones were read by immunoSEQ multiplex PCR, and TCRdb kept only the in-frame ones, dropping some. The top ten hold about 15% of the sample, which has about 86,000 clones, approximately 81% seen once. This entry is derived from a study of PD-L1 blockade in urothelial cancer. Study information: The patients first took atezolizumab at some point between 2014 and 2015, receiving 1,200 mg intravenously every 3 weeks. Typically, measured as a median, blood samples had 150,000 or so T cells. Blood drawn 3 weeks (second dose) and 6 weeks after treatment start was analyzed. Broader study findings: Below-median blood TCR clonality before treatment forecast better survival.

Time point: pretreatment peripheral blood. The clonotype comes from a man aged 55 to 70 with urothelial cancer. The sample here was PBMCs, taken around atezolizumab (anti-PD-L1) treatment.

The CDR3 region is CASSLGQEYQPQHF. The CDR3 nucleotides read TGTGCCAGCTCTTTGGGACAGGAGTATCAGCCCCAGCATTTT. The chain links TRBV18 to TRBJ1-5, with 8 bases fitting TRBD1. The germline V gene has CDR1 KGHSH and CDR2 LQKENI. V lost 6 bases, J lost 5 bases, and 6 bases stayed unmatched. This CDR3 contains 14 residues.